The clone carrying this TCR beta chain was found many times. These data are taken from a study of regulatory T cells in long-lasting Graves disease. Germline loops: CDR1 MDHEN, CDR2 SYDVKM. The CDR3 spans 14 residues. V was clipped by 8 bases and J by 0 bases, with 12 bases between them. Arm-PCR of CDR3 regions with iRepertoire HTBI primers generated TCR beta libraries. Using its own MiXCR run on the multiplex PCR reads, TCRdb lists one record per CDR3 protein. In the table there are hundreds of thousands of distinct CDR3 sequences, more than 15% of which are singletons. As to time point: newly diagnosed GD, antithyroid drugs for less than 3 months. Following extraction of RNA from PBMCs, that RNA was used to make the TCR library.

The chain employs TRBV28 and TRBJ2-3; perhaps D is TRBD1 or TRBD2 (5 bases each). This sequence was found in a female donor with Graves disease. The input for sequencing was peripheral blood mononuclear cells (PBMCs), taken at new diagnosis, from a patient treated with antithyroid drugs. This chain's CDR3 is CASEGRGSTDTQYF. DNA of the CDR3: TGTGCCAGCGAGGGACGGGGCAGCACAGATACGCAGTATTTT. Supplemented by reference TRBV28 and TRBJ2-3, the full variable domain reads DVKVTQSSRYLVKRTGEKVFLECVQDMDHENMFWYRQDPGLGLRLIYFSYDVKMKEKGDIPEGYSVSREKKERFSLILESASTNQTSMYLCASEGRGSTDTQYFGPGTRLTVL.